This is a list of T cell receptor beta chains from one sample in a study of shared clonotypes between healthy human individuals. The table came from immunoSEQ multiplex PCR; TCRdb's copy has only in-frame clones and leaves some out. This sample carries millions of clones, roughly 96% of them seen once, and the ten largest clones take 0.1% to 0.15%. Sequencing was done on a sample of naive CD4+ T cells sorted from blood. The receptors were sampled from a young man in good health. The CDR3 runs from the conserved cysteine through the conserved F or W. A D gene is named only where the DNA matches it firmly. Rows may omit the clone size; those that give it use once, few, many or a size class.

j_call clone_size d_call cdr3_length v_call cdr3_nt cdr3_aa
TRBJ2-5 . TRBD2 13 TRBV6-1 TGTGCCGTGGGGGAATGGGGAGGGGAGACCCAGTACTTC CAVGEWGGETQYF
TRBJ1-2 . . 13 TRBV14 TGTGCCAGCAGCCAACCGGGGGGCTATGGCTACACCTTC CASSQPGGYGYTF
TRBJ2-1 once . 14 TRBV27 TGTGCCAGCGGGGTCAGCGGCCTGAGGGATGAGCAGTTCTTC CASGVSGLRDEQFF
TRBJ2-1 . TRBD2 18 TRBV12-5 TGTGCTAGTGGTTTGGTAGGGCTAGCGGGACCCAACTACAATGAGCAGTTCTTC CASGLVGLAGPNYNEQFF
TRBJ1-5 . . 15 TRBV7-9 TGTGCCAGCAGCTTAGGCGGCCAAAGCAATCAGCCCCAGCATTTT CASSLGGQSNQPQHF
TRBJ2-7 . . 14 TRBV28 TGTGCCAGCAGTTCGGGGACCTTCTCCTACGAGCAGTACTTC CASSSGTFSYEQYF
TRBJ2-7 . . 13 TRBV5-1 TGCGCCAGCAGCTTGATCCGGGGCTACGAGCAGTACTTC CASSLIRGYEQYF
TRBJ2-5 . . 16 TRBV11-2 TGTGCCAGCAGCAGACTTGGTAGGCGGTACCAAGAGACCCAGTACTTC CASSRLGRRYQETQYF
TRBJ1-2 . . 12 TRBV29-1 TGCAGCGTGGGACAATCGGTTGTGGGCTACACCTTC CSVGQSVVGYTF
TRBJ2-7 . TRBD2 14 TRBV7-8 TGTGCCAGCAGCTTAGAACTAGCGGGAGACGAGCAGTACTTC CASSLELAGDEQYF
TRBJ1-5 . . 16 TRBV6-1 TGTGCCAGCAGTGAATTAACAAACATCAACAATCAGCCCCAGCATTTT CASSELTNINNQPQHF
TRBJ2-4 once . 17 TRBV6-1 TGTGCCAGCAGTGATCCCCAGTTGTTACTAGCCAAAAACATTCAGTACTTC CASSDPQLLLAKNIQYF
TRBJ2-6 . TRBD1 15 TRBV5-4 TGTGCCAGCAGCTTCACAGGGGCTGGGGCCAACGTCCTGACTTTC CASSFTGAGANVLTF
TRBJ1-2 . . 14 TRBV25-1 TGTGCCAGTATGCCCCGAGGGAGATACTATGGCTACACCTTC CASMPRGRYYGYTF
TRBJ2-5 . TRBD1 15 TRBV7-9 TGTGCCAGCAGCTTGGCTCGACAGGGGGCTGAGACCCAGTACTTC CASSLARQGAETQYF
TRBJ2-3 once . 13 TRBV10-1 TGCGCCAGCAGCCCGGGCGGGCGGGATACGCAGTATTTT CASSPGGRDTQYF
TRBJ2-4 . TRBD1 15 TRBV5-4 TGTGCCAGCAGCCCCCGACAGGGGGGCAAAAACATTCAGTACTTC CASSPRQGGKNIQYF
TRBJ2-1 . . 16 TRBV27 TGTGCCAGCAGTTTACGGCCAGCGCCGACCTACAATGAGCAGTTCTTC CASSLRPAPTYNEQFF
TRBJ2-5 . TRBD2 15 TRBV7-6 TGTGCCAGCAGCCCTAGCGGGGGCCTCAGGGAGACCCAGTACTTC CASSPSGGLRETQYF
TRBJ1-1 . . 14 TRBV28 TGTGCCAGCAGTTCACAGGCTTGGAACACTGAAGCTTTCTTT CASSSQAWNTEAFF
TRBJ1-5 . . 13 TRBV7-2 TGTGCCAGCAGCTTACACCAGGGTCAGCCCCAGCATTTT CASSLHQGQPQHF
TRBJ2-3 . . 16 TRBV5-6 TGTGCCAGCAGCTTGGTCGGGACCCGACCCACAGATACGCAGTATTTT CASSLVGTRPTDTQYF
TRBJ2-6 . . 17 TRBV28 TGTGCCAGCACTAAAGGGGGTATAAGCTCTGGGGCCAACGTCCTGACTTTC CASTKGGISSGANVLTF
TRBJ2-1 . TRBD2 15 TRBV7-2 TGTGCCAGCACCACGCTAGCGGGAGGGGGGAATGAGCAGTTCTTC CASTTLAGGGNEQFF
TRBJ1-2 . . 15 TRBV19 TGTGCCAGTAGTTTATACATCCTCGGTTGGGATGGCTACACCTTC CASSLYILGWDGYTF
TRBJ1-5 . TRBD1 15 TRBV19 TGTGCCAGTAGTGCAACAGGGGTAGACAATCAGCCCCAGCATTTT CASSATGVDNQPQHF
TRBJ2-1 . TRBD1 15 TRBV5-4 TGTGCCAGCAGCTTAAAGGGGGCCAATAACAATGAGCAGTTCTTC CASSLKGANNNEQFF
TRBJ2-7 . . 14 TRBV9 TGTGCCAGCAGCGTAGACCCGGCTACATACGAGCAGTACTTC CASSVDPATYEQYF
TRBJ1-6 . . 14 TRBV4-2 TGTGCCAGCAGCCTGGACAGTTATAATTCACCCCTCCACTTT CASSLDSYNSPLHF
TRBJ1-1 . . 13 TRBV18 TGTGCCAGCTCACCATCAGGAAACACTGAAGCTTTCTTT CASSPSGNTEAFF
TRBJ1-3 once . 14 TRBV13 TGTGCCAGCAGCTTAGTCGGTCAAGGAAACACCATATATTTT CASSLVGQGNTIYF
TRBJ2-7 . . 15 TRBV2 TGTGCCAGCAGGGTTAGACCAGGGGATACCTACGAGCAGTACTTC CASRVRPGDTYEQYF
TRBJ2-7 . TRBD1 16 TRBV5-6 TGTGCCAGCAGCTTGTCTACGATGGGACAGCCCTACGAGCAGTACTTC CASSLSTMGQPYEQYF
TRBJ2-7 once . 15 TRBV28 TGTGCCAGCACCCCTAGGACCGGGATATCCTACGAGCAGTACTTC CASTPRTGISYEQYF
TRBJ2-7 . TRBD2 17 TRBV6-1 TGTGCCAGCAGTGAAGGAGGGGCGGCTAGCGGGACCTACGAGCAGTACTTC CASSEGGAASGTYEQYF
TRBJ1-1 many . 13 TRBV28 TGTGCCAGCAGACCGGGACTGAACACTGAAGCTTTCTTT CASRPGLNTEAFF
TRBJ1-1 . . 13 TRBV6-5 TGTGCCAGCAGTCGAAATATGAACACTGAAGCTTTCTTT CASSRNMNTEAFF
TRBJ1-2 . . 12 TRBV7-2 TGTGCCAGCAGCTCAAGTTTAGGAGGCTACACCTTC CASSSSLGGYTF
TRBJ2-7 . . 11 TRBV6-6 TGTGCCAGCAGCTCGCCCTACGAGCAGTACTTC CASSSPYEQYF
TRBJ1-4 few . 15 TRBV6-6 TGTGCCAGCAGCCCCGGGAAATCAACTAATGAAAAACTGTTTTTT CASSPGKSTNEKLFF
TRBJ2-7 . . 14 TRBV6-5 TGTGCCAGCAGTTACTCCGGGCCGACTCGCGAGCAGTACTTC CASSYSGPTREQYF
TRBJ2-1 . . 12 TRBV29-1 TGCAGCACTGGACGGGGCAGCAATGAGCAGTTCTTC CSTGRGSNEQFF
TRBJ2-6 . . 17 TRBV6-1 TGTGCCAGCAGTGAACGTGGGGCTTTCTCTGGGGCCAACGTCCTGACTTTC CASSERGAFSGANVLTF
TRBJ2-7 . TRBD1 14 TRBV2 TGTGCCAGCAGCAGGACAGGGAGAGGGTACGAGCAGTACTTC CASSRTGRGYEQYF
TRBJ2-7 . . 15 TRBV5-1 TGCGCCAGCAGAGGCAACGTGGGTGCTACCTACGAGCAGTACTTC CASRGNVGATYEQYF
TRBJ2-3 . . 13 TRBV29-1 TGCAGCGTTGCAGCGGTAATCACAGATACGCAGTATTTT CSVAAVITDTQYF